These T cell receptor beta chains were read from a single sample in a study of T cells in narcolepsy. The method was immunoSEQ multiplex PCR; TCRdb's version includes in-frame clones alone and lacks a portion of them. The sample records roughly 23,000 clones, about 80% being singletons. The specimen was memory (CD45RA-) CD4+ T cells from blood. The receptors originated from a human donor in good health. The CDR3 runs from the conserved cysteine through the conserved F or W. The D gene is left open where the match is weak. For some rows the clone size is stated as once, few or many, or as a class when expanded; others skip it.

J | size | V | D | CDR3 | DNA
TRBJ1-2 | - | TRBV5-6 | TRBD1 | CASSRGQTDYGYTF | TGTGCCAGCAGCCGGGGACAGACCGACTATGGCTACACCTTC
TRBJ1-4 | - | TRBV9 | - | CASSVRPGATEKLFF | TGTGCCAGCAGCGTTCGGCCAGGGGCAACTGAAAAACTGTTTTTT
TRBJ2-1 | - | TRBV7-6 | TRBD1 | CASSPPISTGGTEQFF | TGTGCCAGCAGCCCCCCCATTTCGACAGGGGGCACTGAGCAGTTCTTC
TRBJ1-5 | - | TRBV2 | TRBD1 | CASRGDRLSNQPQHF | TGTGCCAGCAGGGGGGACAGACTTAGCAATCAGCCCCAGCATTTT
TRBJ1-6 | once | TRBV7-2 | - | CASSDRRANSPLHF | TGTGCCAGCAGTGACAGGAGAGCGAATTCACCCCTCCACTTT
TRBJ2-3 | - | TRBV4-3 | - | CASSSAWGTQYF | TGCGCCAGCAGCTCGGCCTGGGGTACGCAGTATTTT
TRBJ1-6 | - | TRBV5-4 | TRBD1 | CASSGKPGQGSYNSPLHF | TGTGCCAGCAGCGGGAAGCCGGGACAGGGGTCCTATAATTCACCCCTCCACTTT
TRBJ2-3 | - | TRBV27 | TRBD2 | CASSPPPGGADTQYF | TGTGCCAGCAGTCCTCCGCCGGGAGGGGCAGATACGCAGTATTTT
TRBJ1-1 | - | TRBV5-1 | - | CASSSRGQQNTEAFF | TGCGCCAGCAGCTCTAGAGGGCAACAGAACACTGAAGCTTTCTTT
TRBJ1-4 | - | TRBV19 | - | CASSAGKLFF | TGTGCCAGTAGTGCGGGGAAACTGTTTTTT
TRBJ2-7 | - | TRBV5-4 | TRBD1 | CASRNRQGASYEQYF | TGTGCCAGCAGAAACCGACAGGGCGCGTCCTACGAGCAGTACTTC